The 25 T cell receptor beta chains below were found in one sample sequenced in a study of tumor-infiltrating lymphocytes in primary liver carcinoma. The blood RNA (from unsorted whole blood) was obtained, and germline DNA was also extracted. TCR beta cDNA came from approximately 0.55 ug total RNA, primed with a constant-region primer. Three nested multiplex PCR rounds, a slightly modified ARM-PCR, produced the libraries for TCR beta. Forward primers for TRBV1-TRBV30 and a C-beta reverse primer served the first two PCR rounds, at around 11 cycles each. One entry per CDR3 protein results from TCRdb running MiXCR on the multiplex PCR reads. The sample has 300,000 to 400,000 distinct CDR3 sequences; approximately 65% are singletons. The sample taken for sequencing was peripheral blood. Receptors were obtained from a man aged 40-50 years with primary liver carcinoma and hepatitis B virus infection.

This clonotype occurred a few times. The V call is TRBV5-1, the J call TRBJ2-3; 9 positions agree with TRBD2. Germline values: CDR1 SGHRS, CDR2 YFSETQ. J was trimmed by 3 bases and V by 4 bases; bases with no gene match: 12. This CDR3 region has 17 residues. The CDR3 sequence: CASSPLGAGGGTDTQYF. The CDR3 nucleotides are TGCGCCAGCAGCCCCCTGGGAGCGGGAGGCGGGACAGATACGCAGTATTTT.

This clonotype was recorded at least ten times. The chain uses TRBV5-6 and TRBJ2-2; 7 positions agree with TRBD2. The ends lost 4 bases at V and 5 bases at J; junction bases unmatched: 8. Germline V CDR1 and CDR2: SGHDT, YYEEEE. This CDR3 spans 15 amino acids. The CDR3 DNA reads TGTGCCAGCAGCGTTATGGGGGGGAGAACCGGGGAGCTGTTTTTT. Translating gives CASSVMGGRTGELFF.

About this clonotype: A junction end diverges from the germline sequence, so it may reflect a read error. V and J are TRBV11-2 and TRBJ2-1, with 8 bases fitting TRBD2. This CDR3 is 17 amino acids long. Germline assignment: CDR1 SGHAT and CDR2 FQNNGV. The CDR3 DNA sequence: TGTGGCAGCAGCTCGGGGGGGGGGAACCTACCCTACAATGATCAGTTCTTC. It encodes CGSSSGGGNLPYNDQFF. The whole variable domain, filled in from reference TRBV11-2 and TRBJ2-1, reads EAGVAQSPRYKIIEKRQSVAFWCNPISGHATLYWYQQILGQGPKLLIQFQNNGVVDDSQLPKDRFSAERLKGVDSTLKIQPAKLEDSAVYLCGSSSGGGNLPYNDQFFGPGTRLTVL.

Remarks on this clonotype: A much larger clone sits a single nucleotide away, making a read error possible. The gene calls are TRBV6-2 or TRBV6-3 and TRBJ2-7, with TRBD2 matching 11 bases. CDR1 and CDR2 from the germline V gene are MNHEY and SVGEGT. The length of the CDR3 is 13 residues. The CDR3 DNA reads TGTGCCGGCAGTTTAGCGGGAGGGAGGGAGCAGTACTTC. Its translation: CAGSLAGGREQYF.

The chain links TRBV9 to TRBJ2-7; D not resolved. Between the trimmed V and J ends, which lost 0 bases and 0 bases, there was a span of 7 bases. Per the germline V gene, CDR1 is SGDLS and CDR2 is YYNGEE. CDR3 length: 14 residues. In DNA form, the CDR3 reads TGTGCCAGCAGCGTAGTGGTGGACTCCTACGAGCAGTACTTC. Protein: CASSVVVDSYEQYF.

This clonotype was observed a few times. The CDR3 reads CASSRNMGGETRGYGYTF. In nucleotides, the CDR3 is TGTGCCAGCAGCCGAAACATGGGGGGGGAAACGCGGGGGTATGGCTACACCTTC. This sequence joins TRBV7-9 and TRBJ1-2; tentative D call: TRBD1 (5 bases). Germline V lookup: CDR1 SEHNR, CDR2 FQNEAQ (reference sequence). The CDR3 spans 18 residues. V lost 5 bases to trimming and J lost 5 bases, with 27 bases between them.

About this clonotype: This may be a read error, as it is one base from a much larger clone. A read error is likely, as this CDR3 ends without the conserved phenylalanine or tryptophan. The chain is built from TRBV11-2 and TRBJ2-2, with 8 bases lining up with TRBD2. The CDR3 totals 17 residues. Losses at the gene ends were 2 bases for V and 6 bases for J; bases not matched to a gene: 11. The V gene's germline CDR1 is SGHAT and CDR2 FQNNGV. CDR3: CASSLMGAGGASGELFS. Written as DNA, the CDR3 is TGTGCCAGCAGCTTAATGGGGGCCGGGGGGGCCTCCGGGGAGCTGTTTTCT.

On this clonotype itself: A much larger clone differs from this one at a single base, so this may be a read error. The rearrangement uses TRBV11-2 and TRBJ1-1, with TRBD1 matching over 7 bases. The CDR3 extends over 16 amino acids. The V gene's germline CDR1 is SGHAT and CDR2 FQNNGV. As DNA, the CDR3 is TGTGCCAGCAGCGCTAACAGGGGACGACTGAACACTGAAGCTCTCTTT. Protein product: CASSANRGRLNTEALF.

With respect to this clonotype: Because it lacks the conserved phenylalanine or tryptophan at the end, this CDR3 is likely a read error. The chain couples TRBV11-2 to TRBJ2-4, with no clear D. This CDR3 has 13 amino acids. V lost 2 bases, J lost 7 bases, and 9 bases lay in between. Germline V gene data show CDR1 as SGHAT and CDR2 as FQNNGV. CDR3 sequence reads: CASSLSPRNIQYI. CDR3 nucleotides: TGTGCCAGCAGCTTATCTCCAAGGAACATTCAGTACATT.

This clonotype was detected ten times or more. The chain employs TRBV4-3 and TRBJ1-2; maybe TRBD1 (6 bases). Per the germline V gene, CDR1 is LGHNA and CDR2 is YSLEER. V shed 0 bases and J shed 2 bases, with 19 bases lying between them. The CDR3 spans 18 residues. CDR3: CASSQDRLVSRGNYGYTF. For the CDR3, the DNA is TGCGCCAGCAGCCAAGATCGTCTGGTGAGCAGGGGCAACTATGGCTACACCTTC.

Remarks on this clonotype: One end of the junction does not line up with germline, which may come from a read error. The chain is built from TRBV29-1 and TRBJ2-1; 8 bases are shared with TRBD2. CDR1 and CDR2 (germline): SQVTM, ANQGSEA. The CDR3 consists of 15 residues. The CDR3 region is CRATRSGRGINEQFF. In nucleotides, the CDR3 is TGCAGAGCCACTAGAAGCGGGAGAGGAATCAATGAACAGTTCTTC.

For this clonotype: A much larger clone lies one base from this, so it may be a read error. The chain carries TRBV6-5 and TRBJ2-1, with a weak D call TRBD2 (6 bases). The CDR3 length is 13 residues. Germline loops: CDR1 MNHEY, CDR2 SVGAGI. CDR3 nucleotide sequence: TGTGCCTGCAGCGATCAACTAGCCCATGAGCAGTTCTTC. It translates to CACSDQLAHEQFF.

This clonotype has a count of ten or more. The CDR3 is CSVGLTGELFF. CDR3 coding DNA: TGCAGCGTTGGACTCACCGGGGAGCTGTTTTTT. The chain uses TRBV29-1 and TRBJ2-2, with unresolved D. V lost 4 bases, J lost 4 bases, and 4 bases lay in between. The V gene's germline CDR1 is SQVTM and CDR2 ANQGSEA. This CDR3 region has 11 residues.

The rearrangement links TRBV28 to TRBJ2-7; D unclear. Germline V gene data show CDR1 as MDHEN and CDR2 as SYDVKM. V gave up 7 bases and J gave up 6 bases, with 10 bases separating them. The length of the CDR3 is 11 residues. In DNA, the CDR3 is TGTGCCAGCATGGTATCAGGCGAGCAGTACTTC. Translating gives CASMVSGEQYF.

The gene calls are TRBV6-1 and TRBJ2-7; perhaps TRBD2 as D (7 bases). V was trimmed by 5 bases and J by 6 bases, leaving 20 bases between them. The germline V gene encodes CDR1 MNHNS and CDR2 SASEGT. The CDR3 is made up of 15 amino acids. The CDR3 region is CASSRGGDSGGEQYF. The CDR3 bases are TGTGCCAGCAGTAGGGGGGGAGACAGTGGCGGCGAGCAGTACTTC.

Remarks on this clonotype: A read error may explain this, as a much larger clone is one base away. This rearrangement joins TRBV5-4 to TRBJ2-6; unclear D gene. Germline CDR1 and CDR2: SGHNT and YYREEE (reference sequence). V lost 9 bases, J lost 0 bases, and 13 bases lay in between. This CDR3 region has 15 residues. Here the CDR3 DNA reads TGTGCCAACATTAACCGAGTCTCTGGGGCCAACGTCCTGACTTTC. This codes for CANINRVSGANVLTF.

This clonotype occurred many times. The genes are TRBV4-3 and TRBJ1-4, with D perhaps TRBD1 (6 bases). The germline gives CDR1 LGHNA, CDR2 YSLEER. V lost 1 base, J lost 8 bases, and 17 bases lay in between. The CDR3 has 16 residues. The CDR3 nucleotides read TGCGCCAGCAGCCAAGTTTCCTCGGGAGGGGGAGAAAAACTGTTTTTT. Amino acids: CASSQVSSGGGEKLFF.

Notes on this clonotype: At one end the junction does not follow the germline gene, possibly because of a read error. J is TRBJ2-5 and V is TRBV29-1, with D perhaps matching TRBD1 (6 bases). CDR1 and CDR2 (germline): SQVTM, ANQGSEA. The CDR3 runs 15 residues. The CDR3, as DNA: TGCAGCGTTGAAGCGGACAGAGGGCAAGCAGAGACCCGGTACTTC. The encoded protein is CSVEADRGQAETRYF.

With regard to this clonotype: The final CDR3 position lacks the conserved phenylalanine or tryptophan, pointing to a likely read error. This chain joins TRBV29-1 and TRBJ2-3, with TRBD2 matching over 13 bases. The CDR3 runs to 14 residues. The germline gives CDR1 SQVTM, CDR2 ANQGSEA. In DNA form, the CDR3 reads TGCAGTGCAGGACTAGCGGGAGTCGTAGATACGCAGTATTTG. Protein sequence: CSAGLAGVVDTQYL.

On this clonotype: One end of the junction fails to match germline, which may point to a read error. CDR3 in DNA: TGTACCAGCCTACAGGGCGGTGGCCACACCTTC. It codes for CTSLQGGGHTF. The chain carries TRBV6-2 or TRBV6-3 and TRBJ1-2, with D perhaps TRBD1 (6 bases). The germline V gene encodes CDR1 MNHEY and CDR2 SVGEGT. The CDR3 consists of 11 residues.

The chain employs TRBV11-3 and TRBJ2-3; 9 bases are shared with TRBD1. CDR1 SGHNT and CDR2 YENEEA come from the germline V gene. V lost 5 bases to trimming and J lost 5 bases; unmatched junction nucleotides: 8. The CDR3 covers 15 residues. The CDR3 DNA reads TGTGCCAGCAGCCGCCGGACAGGGGACGGAGATACGCAGTATTTT. Its protein product is CASSRRTGDGDTQYF.

The chain joins TRBV28 to TRBJ1-2; possibly TRBD1 for D (5 bases). Germline V gene data show CDR1 as MDHEN and CDR2 as SYDVKM. V gave up 1 base and J gave up 3 bases, with 9 bases separating them. The CDR3 runs 14 residues. The CDR3 DNA follows: TGTGCCAGCAGTTTATACCAGGGAGACTATGGCTACACCTTC. Protein: CASSLYQGDYGYTF.

This clonotype was detected only a few times. This may be a read error, as it is one base from a much larger clone. The chain couples TRBV6-2 or TRBV6-3 to TRBJ2-6; TRBD1 matches 9 bases. Germline V CDR1 and CDR2: MNHEY, SVGEGT. Trimming at V came to 5 bases and at J to 4 bases, leaving 6 bases not matched to a gene. This CDR3 spans 16 amino acids. The DNA for the CDR3 is TGTGCCAGCAGTCCCACAGGGGGCATAGGGGCCAACGTCCTGACTTTC. It is translated as CASSPTGGIGANVLTF.

On this clonotype: One end of the junction does not line up with germline, which may come from a read error. The V gene is TRBV12-5, the J gene TRBJ1-1, with 8 positions matching TRBD1. From germline, CDR1 is LGHNT and CDR2 FRNRAP. The CDR3 extends over 15 amino acids. The CDR3 DNA reads as TGTGCTAGTGGTTCGTACAGGGGGTCGGACACTGAAGCTATCTTT. This sequence encodes CASGSYRGSDTEAIF.

With respect to this clonotype: At one end the junction does not follow the germline gene, possibly because of a read error. The chain recombines TRBV11-2 with TRBJ2-1; D gene ambiguous. Germline values: CDR1 SGHAT, CDR2 FQNNGV. The CDR3 loop spans 13 amino acids. The CDR3 DNA follows: TGTGTCAGCAGCTTAGACCAGGTCAGGGAGCAGTTCTTC. This codes for CVSSLDQVREQFF.